Below, 30 T cell receptor beta chains from the same sample are listed, as sequenced in a study of blood T cell repertoires in COVID-19. Clones were read by immunoSEQ multiplex PCR, and TCRdb kept only the in-frame ones, dropping some. This sample yields 200,000 to 250,000 clones, of which 70% to 90% are seen a single time; approximately 6% belongs to the top ten. The sequencing input was peripheral blood. Receptor source: a man older than 75 with acute or convalescent COVID-19.

The gene calls are TRBV9 and TRBJ2-1, with 8 bases that match TRBD1. The CDR3 loop spans 15 amino acids. V lost 3 bases to trimming and J lost 4 bases; unmatched junction nucleotides: 6. CDR1 SGDLS and CDR2 YYNGEE come from the germline V gene. For the CDR3, the DNA is TGTGCCAGCAGCGCGCAGGGGGCGGCTTACAATGAGCAGTTCTTC. This gives the protein CASSAQGAAYNEQFF.

This clone showed up just once. This chain links TRBV7-2 with TRBJ2-7; 11 nucleotides match TRBD1. This CDR3 is 15 amino acids long. Germline CDR1 SGHTA, CDR2 FQGNSA. With V trimmed by 8 bases and J by 0 bases, 6 bases remained unmatched. The CDR3 DNA is TGTGCCAGCCGAGGACAGGGGGCCATCTCCTACGAGCAGTACTTC. Its translation is CASRGQGAISYEQYF.

This rearrangement joins TRBV27 to TRBJ2-3; 10 positions match TRBD2. CDR1 MNHEY and CDR2 SMNVEV come from the germline V gene (reference sequence). The CDR3 sequence is 14 residues long. V lost 10 bases, J lost 3 bases, and 7 bases stayed unmatched. The CDR3 region has the DNA TGTGCCACCTCAAGCGGGAGGGGGACAGATACGCAGTATTTT. It is translated as CATSSGRGTDTQYF.

This clone was detected a few times. The chain links TRBV7-9 to TRBJ1-3, with a weak D call TRBD1 (5 bases). Trimming cost V 3 bases and J 0 bases, with 12 bases left between them. CDR1 is SEHNR, CDR2 FQNEAQ, per germline (reference sequence). The CDR3 is made up of 16 amino acids. The CDR3 sequence is CASSLSLGPSGNTIYF. CDR3 DNA sequence: TGTGCCAGCAGCTTGAGCTTGGGGCCCTCTGGAAACACCATATATTTT.

The V gene is TRBV5-1, the J gene TRBJ2-3; tentative D call: TRBD2 (5 bases). Germline values: CDR1 SGHRS, CDR2 YFSETQ. Trimming took 4 bases from V and 2 from J, leaving 17 bases between them. The CDR3 consists of 16 residues. The DNA for the CDR3 is TGCGCCAGCAGCCCAACACTAGGATCCTCCACAGATACGCAGTATTTT. Translation gives CASSPTLGSSTDTQYF.

The chain is built from TRBV27 and TRBJ1-2; TRBD1 aligns across 7 bases. This CDR3 has 13 amino acids. Germline V gene data show CDR1 as MNHEY and CDR2 as SMNVEV (reference sequence). After removal of 6 bases from V and 9 bases from J, the junction contained 10 bases not matched to a gene. CDR3 DNA sequence: TGTGCCAGCAGGCTGACAGGGAGTCTTAGCTACACCTTC. It is translated as CASRLTGSLSYTF.

The chain combines TRBV18 with TRBJ2-5; TRBD1 aligns across 9 bases. The CDR3 extends over 16 amino acids. Trimming at V came to 4 bases and at J to 5 bases, leaving 11 bases not matched to a gene. Germline CDR1 and CDR2: KGHSH and LQKENI. DNA of the CDR3: TGTGCCAGCTCACGCGATAGGTACAGGGGGCTGGAGACCCAGTACTTC. It yields the protein CASSRDRYRGLETQYF.

This sequence joins TRBV6-2 or TRBV6-3 and TRBJ2-3; TRBD2 might be the D (6 bases). The CDR3 is made up of 15 amino acids. The ends were cut back, 2 bases at V and 0 bases at J, with 9 bases in the middle. Germline-derived CDR1 and CDR2 are MNHEY and SVGEGT. CDR3 DNA sequence: TGTGCCAGCAGTTACACCGGGACTAGCACAGATACGCAGTATTTT. Its translation is CASSYTGTSTDTQYF.

Only one count was recorded for this clone. The sample holds other DNA sequences that translate to the same CDR3. The chain links TRBV18 to TRBJ1-1, with D perhaps matching TRBD1 (6 bases). Germline loops: CDR1 KGHSH, CDR2 LQKENI. This CDR3 spans 14 amino acids. Between the trimmed V and J ends, which lost 4 bases and 1 base, there was a span of 10 bases. The DNA for the CDR3 is TGTGCCAGCTCACACGACAGGAAGAACACTGAAGCTTTCTTT. Amino acids: CASSHDRKNTEAFF.

The chain uses TRBV5-1 and TRBJ2-3; possible D gene TRBD2, 6 bases. Germline CDR1 reads SGHRS; CDR2 reads YFSETQ. Trimming took off 4 bases at V and 6 bases at J, with 12 bases between the two ends. CDR3 length: 13 residues. For the CDR3, the DNA is TGCGCCAGCAGCGGCATCCTAGCGGATACGCAGTATTTT. It encodes CASSGILADTQYF.

This chain connects TRBV19 to TRBJ1-2; TRBD1 matches 7 bases. V gave up 3 bases and J gave up 4 bases; unmatched junction bases: 11. The CDR3 is 16 residues long. Germline V gives CDR1 LNHDA, CDR2 SQIVND (reference sequence). The CDR3 sequence is CASSILEGARIYGYTF. CDR3 coding DNA: TGTGCCAGTAGTATTTTGGAGGGGGCGCGGATCTATGGCTACACCTTC.

The V call is TRBV11-3, the J call TRBJ2-1; 9 bases line up with TRBD1. The CDR3 runs to 17 residues. The ends lost 10 bases at V and 7 bases at J; junction bases unmatched: 20. Germline V gene sequence: CDR1 SGHNT, CDR2 YENEEA. In DNA, the CDR3 is TGTGCCACCGTTAACCGGGACAGGGCCAAGAAAGGGAATGAGCAGTTCTTC. This sequence encodes CATVNRDRAKKGNEQFF.

In this sample, this clone turned up a few times. This rearrangement joins TRBV7-9 to TRBJ2-1; 13 bases align to TRBD2. V shed 5 bases and J 6 bases; nucleotides not matched to a gene: 4. CDR1 is SEHNR, CDR2 FQNEAQ, per germline (reference sequence). The CDR3 has 15 residues. The CDR3: CASSQGLAGPNEQFF. The CDR3 DNA sequence: TGTGCCAGCAGCCAGGGACTAGCGGGACCCAATGAGCAGTTCTTC.

This chain connects TRBV27 to TRBJ2-1; D is perhaps TRBD2 (6 bases). Deletions cut 4 bases from V and 0 bases from J, with 13 bases between. This CDR3 is 16 amino acids long. The V gene's germline CDR1 is MNHEY and CDR2 SMNVEV (reference sequence). The CDR3 sequence: CASSSSGRSSYNEQFF. In DNA form, the CDR3 reads TGTGCCAGCAGTTCCTCGGGGAGGAGCTCCTACAATGAGCAGTTCTTC.

The chain recombines TRBV7-9 with TRBJ2-1, with 9 nucleotides matching TRBD2. The germline CDR1 and CDR2 sequences are SEHNR and FQNEAQ (reference sequence). The CDR3 is made up of 16 amino acids. The J segment lost 6 bases and the V segment lost 5 bases, leaving 11 bases of the junction unmatched. The CDR3 region is CASSLTGLAIPNEQFF. The CDR3 DNA sequence: TGTGCCAGCAGCCTGACTGGACTAGCGATTCCCAATGAGCAGTTCTTC.

The chain recombines TRBV5-6 with TRBJ2-3, with 7 bases lining up with TRBD2. From germline, CDR1 is SGHDT and CDR2 YYEEEE. V trimming: 1 base; J trimming: 2 bases; junction bases outside the gene matches: 16. The CDR3 runs to 19 residues. The CDR3 protein is CASSLWHGVREASTDTQYF. The CDR3 DNA is TGTGCCAGCAGCTTGTGGCACGGGGTCCGGGAGGCTTCCACAGATACGCAGTATTTT.

The chain couples TRBV7-8 to TRBJ2-1; 14 bases agree with TRBD2. CDR3 length: 18 amino acids. Trimming at V came to 5 bases and at J to 4 bases, leaving 10 bases not matched to a gene. CDR1 SGHVS and CDR2 FQNEAQ come from the germline V gene. The DNA of the CDR3 is TGTGCCAGCAGCACACCCCGGACTAGCGGGAGGAGGTACAATGAGCAGTTCTTC. Protein product: CASSTPRTSGRRYNEQFF.

V and J are TRBV18 and TRBJ1-1; D ambiguous. Trimming stripped 5 bases from V and 4 bases from J, with 14 bases between. Germline loops: CDR1 KGHSH, CDR2 LQKENI. CDR3 size: 14 residues. The CDR3 DNA sequence: TGTGCCAGCTCATCCCAGGAGGAGGGCACTGAAGCTTTCTTT. Its translation: CASSSQEEGTEAFF.

V is TRBV9 and J is TRBJ2-7; the D gene is possibly TRBD1 (6 bases). Germline V CDR1 and CDR2: SGDLS, YYNGEE. The CDR3 has 16 residues. V gave up 0 bases and J gave up 0 bases, with 13 bases separating them. CDR3 amino acids: CASSVGGGHGSYEQYF. CDR3 sequence (DNA): TGTGCCAGCAGCGTAGGTGGGGGCCACGGCTCCTACGAGCAGTACTTC.

The chain carries TRBV5-4 and TRBJ2-7, with TRBD2 matching 12 bases. This CDR3 has 15 amino acids. Germline values: CDR1 SGHNT, CDR2 YYREEE (reference sequence). Trimming took 3 bases from V and 7 from J; bases not matched to a gene: 8. CDR3 in DNA: TGTGCCAGCAGCTCACGGACTAGCGGGATGGAAGAGCAGTACTTC. Translated: CASSSRTSGMEEQYF.

The rearrangement joins TRBV6-6 to TRBJ1-4, with a possible D match to TRBD1 (5 bases). This CDR3 contains 13 residues. The germline V and J ends were trimmed by 5 bases and 14 bases, with 18 bases remaining between them. In germline, CDR1 is MNHNY, CDR2 SVGAGI (reference sequence). The CDR3, as DNA: TGTGCCAGCAGTAGCGACGGCGGGGCATTTCTGTTTTTT. Translated: CASSSDGGAFLFF.

This chain uses TRBV6-5 with TRBJ2-1, with TRBD2 matching over 8 bases. This CDR3 contains 15 residues. The ends lost 4 bases at V and 6 bases at J; junction bases unmatched: 8. CDR1 is MNHEY and CDR2 is SVGAGI in the germline V gene. The chain's CDR3 is CASSFREGYVNEQFF. CDR3 in DNA: TGTGCCAGCAGTTTTCGGGAGGGCTACGTCAATGAGCAGTTCTTC.

The rearrangement uses TRBV18 and TRBJ1-6, with unresolved D. Between the trimmed V and J ends, which lost 0 bases and 9 bases, there was a span of 6 bases. Germline-derived CDR1 and CDR2 are KGHSH and LQKENI. The CDR3 length is 13 residues. The CDR3 spells CASSPPLGSPLHF. The CDR3, as DNA: TGTGCCAGCTCACCACCGCTAGGTTCACCCCTCCACTTT.

The chain has TRBV6-1 and TRBJ1-2; 8 bases are a match to TRBD1. V gave up 2 bases and J gave up 4 bases; unmatched junction bases: 3. From germline, CDR1 is MNHNS and CDR2 SASEGT. There are 14 residues in the CDR3. The CDR3 protein is CASSESGQAYGYTF. The CDR3 coding sequence is TGTGCCAGCAGTGAATCGGGACAGGCCTATGGCTACACCTTC.

V is TRBV2 and J is TRBJ1-2; maybe TRBD1 (5 bases). The V gene lost 7 bases and the J gene lost 2 bases, with 14 bases spanning the gap. The CDR3 runs 14 residues. In germline, CDR1 is SNHLY, CDR2 FYNNEI. CDR3 bases: TGTGCCAGCAACGAACGGGGGGGGAACTATGGCTACACCTTC. This sequence encodes CASNERGGNYGYTF.

This clone was seen a few times. The chain has TRBV14 and TRBJ1-4, with 11 bases identical to TRBD1. The V gene's germline CDR1 is SGHDN and CDR2 FVKESK. The CDR3 loop spans 15 amino acids. V lost 4 bases and J lost 6; bases outside the gene matches: 4. The CDR3 DNA reads TGTGCCAGCAGCCCCCGGACAGGGGGCCATGAAAAACTGTTTTTT. This encodes CASSPRTGGHEKLFF.

To note about this clone: The same CDR3 can be traced to other DNA sequences in this sample. The chain links TRBV19 to TRBJ1-5; 10 bases align to TRBD1. The germline V gene has CDR1 LNHDA and CDR2 SQIVND (reference sequence). V lost 1 base and J lost 1; bases outside the gene matches: 1. CDR3 length: 16 amino acids. This CDR3 reads CASSIGDRGSNQPQHF. The CDR3 DNA is TGTGCCAGTAGTATAGGGGACAGGGGAAGCAATCAGCCCCAGCATTTT.

This clone was found once. The V gene is TRBV7-8, the J gene TRBJ2-3; 7 positions agree with TRBD2. With 6 bases clipped from V and 2 bases from J, the junction kept 8 bases outside the gene matches. Germline lookup yields CDR1 SGHVS and CDR2 FQNEAQ. CDR3 length: 15 residues. CDR3 DNA sequence: TGTGCCAGCAGTCCCACCGGACTAGACACAGATACGCAGTATTTT. Protein: CASSPTGLDTDTQYF.

The chain couples TRBV2 to TRBJ1-6; TRBD1 is a possible D gene (5 bases). CDR1 and CDR2 from the germline V gene are SNHLY and FYNNEI. V shed 0 bases and J shed 8 bases, with 17 bases lying between them. The CDR3 spans 17 residues. CDR3 sequence: CASSEALRGGFYSPLHF. CDR3 DNA sequence: TGTGCCAGCAGTGAAGCGCTTCGCGGGGGTTTCTATTCACCCCTCCACTTT.

V is TRBV19 and J is TRBJ1-5; D is perhaps TRBD1 (6 bases). The V gene lost 2 bases and the J gene lost 0 bases, with 14 bases spanning the gap. CDR1 and CDR2 (germline): LNHDA, SQIVND (reference sequence). CDR3 length: 17 amino acids. CDR3 DNA sequence: TGTGCCAGTAGTATAACTACCAGGGGTTTTAGCAATCAGCCCCAGCATTTT. This sequence encodes CASSITTRGFSNQPQHF.